This T cell receptor beta chain was obtained from a study of T cell responses to AZD1222 COVID-19 vaccine. Generated by immunoSEQ multiplex PCR, the TCRdb table keeps only in-frame clones and is missing some. This table has roughly 66,000 clones, around nine tenths appearing once. CDR3 size: 13 residues. Germline-derived CDR1 and CDR2 are MDHEN and SYDVKM. V was shortened by 5 bases and J by 10 bases, with 12 bases between the two germline ends. Study outcomes and limitations: Nearly half of spike-specific TCRs reportedly target variant regions that are unmutated in the B.1.351 and B.1.1.7 variants. Seropositive AZD1222 recipients at baseline numbered only 6 or 7. After two AZD1222 doses, spike-specific TCR breadth and depth rose versus day 0.

In regard to this clone: The antigen is not known.

V gene TRBV28 combines with J gene TRBJ1-6; D is undetermined. This sample comprised peripheral blood, obtained 28 days after the second dose of the MenACWY control vaccine. The receptor was derived from an adult who received the MenACWY meningococcal vaccine as a control. The CDR3 region is CASSQSGSSPLHF. In DNA, the CDR3 is TGTGCCAGCAGTCAATCTGGATCCTCACCCCTCCACTTT.